Below are 27 T cell receptor beta chains sequenced from a single sample in a study of molecular identifiers for immune sequencing clone quantification. MiXCR, run by TCRdb on the PCR reads, gives a single entry per CDR3 protein. The data contain approximately 550,000 distinct CDR3 sequences, 25% of them singletons. Sequencing used naive CD8+ T cells from blood, with Jurkat cell RNA spiked in. Subset indicated: FACS-sorted CD8+CD4-CCR7+CD45RA+ naive T cells. These receptors all come from a human donor in good health. Some libraries in this study had Jurkat cell RNA spiked in.

To note about this clonotype: A much larger clonotype is one base distant, so this may be a read error. In nucleotides, the CDR3 is TGCGCCAGCAGTCAATCAATTGGTTTCCACTCCAACGAGCAGTACTTC. This codes for CASSQSIGFHSNEQYF. The J gene is TRBJ2-7, the V gene TRBV23-1; D unresolved. TRBV23-1 is noted as an ORF with a role that remains uncertain. The CDR3 covers 16 residues.

This clonotype has a count of ten or more. The chain uses TRBV10-3 and TRBJ2-5; D gene uncertain. Trimming pared 4 bases from V and 1 base from J, leaving 7 bases between. In germline, CDR1 is ENHRY, CDR2 SYGVKD. The CDR3 is made up of 13 amino acids. The CDR3 DNA follows: TGTGCCATCAGTGCCGCCAGCCAAGAGACCCAGTACTTC. This sequence encodes CAISAASQETQYF.

This clonotype was detected a few times. This chain joins TRBV19 and TRBJ2-1, with D possibly called TRBD1 or TRBD2 (5 bases each). The CDR3 runs to 15 residues. Germline assignment: CDR1 LNHDA and CDR2 SQIVND (reference sequence). Trimming removed 10 bases from V and 8 bases from J, with 24 bases in between. The CDR3 here is CATLPFGTPNDEQFF. In DNA form, the CDR3 reads TGTGCCACCCTCCCGTTCGGGACCCCTAACGATGAGCAGTTCTTC.

This clonotype has a handful of counts. This rearrangement joins TRBV20-1 to TRBJ2-7; D is undetermined. Germline CDR1 DFQATT, CDR2 SNEGSKA (reference sequence). With 5 bases removed from V and 3 bases from J, the gap between germline ends came to 14 bases. This CDR3 is built from 13 residues. In DNA form, the CDR3 reads TGCAGTGCTTACCGTAAAGAACTCTACGAGCAGTACTTC. Translation gives CSAYRKELYEQYF.

This clonotype was seen a handful of times. The chain is built from TRBV12-3 or TRBV12-4 and TRBJ2-1; D not resolved. The CDR3 contains 11 residues. The ends were cut back, 3 bases at V and 8 bases at J, with 5 bases in the middle. Here the CDR3 reads CASSFVDEQFF. Here the CDR3 DNA reads TGTGCCAGCAGTTTTGTGGATGAGCAGTTCTTC.

This clonotype was seen a handful of times. This rearrangement joins TRBV5-1 to TRBJ1-1; 8 bases align to TRBD1. CDR3 length: 16 residues. Germline assignment: CDR1 SGHRS and CDR2 YFSETQ. Trimming removed 2 bases from V and 4 bases from J; junction bases left unmatched: 10. CDR3: CASSFTTGGFATEAFF. CDR3 in DNA: TGCGCCAGCAGCTTTACTACAGGGGGTTTTGCCACTGAAGCTTTCTTT.

This clonotype was seen a handful of times. V and J are TRBV20-1 and TRBJ1-5; 7 bases match TRBD1. The CDR3 has 20 residues. V gave up 0 bases and J gave up 3 bases; unmatched junction bases: 20. Germline assignment: CDR1 DFQATT and CDR2 SNEGSKA (reference sequence). The CDR3 nucleotides read TGCAGTGCTAGAGATCACCAAATACCGCCGGGGACAGCTTACAATCAGCCCCAGCATTTT. The encoded protein is CSARDHQIPPGTAYNQPQHF.

This clonotype was seen more than once but under ten times. The chain carries TRBV21-1 and TRBJ2-1; TRBD2, as called in the table, went unchecked against the DNA. TRBV21-1 is a pseudogene locus. CDR3 length: 15 amino acids. This CDR3 is CASNEAPTRVDEQFF. The CDR3 coding sequence is TGTGCCAGCAACGAGGCCCCGACCAGGGTCGATGAGCAGTTCTTC.

The chain combines TRBV5-6 with TRBJ1-4; D may be TRBD1 (5 bases). The V gene lost 0 bases and the J gene lost 5 bases, with 11 bases spanning the gap. CDR1 is SGHDT and CDR2 is YYEEEE in the germline V gene. This CDR3 contains 15 residues. The DNA for the CDR3 is TGTGCCAGCAGCTTGGATGGGGGGAGGAATGAAAAACTGTTTTTT. This encodes CASSLDGGRNEKLFF.

This clonotype was seen ten or more times. CDR3 sequence reads: CASSLDPWTEAFF. In nucleotides, the CDR3 is TGTGCCAGCAGCTTAGACCCGTGGACTGAAGCTTTCTTT. The J gene is TRBJ1-1, the V gene TRBV7-9; unclear D gene. The V gene lost 1 base and the J gene lost 5 bases, with 8 bases spanning the gap. This CDR3 has 13 amino acids. Germline V CDR1 and CDR2: SEHNR, FQNEAQ (reference sequence). The full variable domain, its missing parts supplied by reference TRBV7-9 and TRBJ1-1, is DTGVSQNPRHKITKRGQNVTFRCDPISEHNRLYWYRQTLGQGPEFLTYFQNEAQLEKSRLLSDRFSAERPKGSFSTLEIQRTEQGDSAMYLCASSLDPWTEAFFGQGTRLTVV.

This clonotype was seen a few times. This chain connects TRBV21-1 to TRBJ1-1. TRBV21-1 is described as a pseudogene. The CDR3 loop spans 16 amino acids. CDR3 sequence: CASSKFRIWEYTEAFF. Written as DNA, the CDR3 is TGTGCCAGCAGCAAATTCCGGATTTGGGAGTACACTGAAGCTTTCTTT.

The chain uses TRBV5-6 and TRBJ1-3, with a tentative D call TRBD1 (5 bases). Germline V gives CDR1 SGHDT, CDR2 YYEEEE. CDR3 length equals 13 residues. V was shortened by 4 bases and J by 4 bases, with 9 bases between the two germline ends. CDR3 coding DNA: TGTGCCAGCAGCCCTCGGACAGGAAACACCATATATTTT. Amino acids: CASSPRTGNTIYF.

The gene calls are TRBV6-1 and TRBJ2-2; the D is unclear. Trimming shortened V by 6 bases and J by 3 bases, and 20 bases separated the two germline ends. CDR1 is MNHNS and CDR2 is SASEGT in the germline V gene. CDR3 length: 17 amino acids. The chain's CDR3 is CASSEWAETDHTGELFF. The CDR3 DNA is TGTGCCAGCAGCGAGTGGGCCGAGACGGATCACACCGGGGAGCTGTTTTTT.

This clonotype was counted at least ten times. The DNA of the CDR3 is TGTGCCAGCAGTTGGAGGGGGACAGTTAGGACTGAAGCTTTCTTT. It specifies CASSWRGTVRTEAFF. This rearrangement joins TRBV28 to TRBJ1-1; 7 bases align to TRBD1. Germline V gives CDR1 MDHEN, CDR2 SYDVKM. Trimming took 4 bases from V and 5 from J; bases not matched to a gene: 10. This CDR3 region has 15 residues.

As to this clonotype: A much larger clone lies a single base off, so this may be a read error. CDR3 residues: CASSGPGQEVWDGQFF. The CDR3 DNA is TGTGCCAGCAGTGGACCGGGACAGGAGGTATGGGATGGGCAGTTCTTC. The V and J genes are TRBV2 and TRBJ2-1, with 8 bases matching TRBD1. V was clipped by 4 bases and J by 12 bases; unmatched bases: 17. Germline CDR1 reads SNHLY; CDR2 reads FYNNEI. The CDR3 has 16 residues.

This clonotype has a count of ten or more. The chain recombines TRBV7-9 with TRBJ2-2, with D unresolved. This CDR3 spans 13 amino acids. Trimming took off 5 bases at V and 4 bases at J, with 8 bases between the two ends. Germline CDR1 SEHNR, CDR2 FQNEAQ (reference sequence). CDR3 amino acids: CASSLVSTGELFF. In DNA form, the CDR3 reads TGTGCCAGCAGCCTAGTCAGCACCGGGGAGCTGTTTTTT.

This clonotype was counted only a few times. This chain uses TRBV12-3 or TRBV12-4 with TRBJ1-3; D gene ambiguous. The CDR3 length is 14 residues. Trimming took 6 bases from V and 0 from J, leaving 9 bases between them. Here the CDR3 DNA reads TGTGCCAGCAGCCAGACAAGCTCTGGAAACACCATATATTTT. Protein sequence: CASSQTSSGNTIYF.

This CDR3 is CASSEGFGYTF. CDR3 sequence (DNA): TGTGCCAGCAGTGAAGGGTTTGGCTACACCTTC. V and J are TRBV25-1 and TRBJ1-2; D gene uncertain. V was pared by 2 bases and J by 7 bases, with 5 bases between. This CDR3 has 11 amino acids. The V gene's germline CDR1 is MGHDK and CDR2 SYGVNS.

A word on this clonotype: A read error may explain this, as a much larger clone is one base away. This chain connects TRBV20-1 to TRBJ2-7, with D possibly being TRBD2 (6 bases). This CDR3 contains 14 residues. The V end lost 0 bases, the J end lost 6 bases, and 15 bases lay between the germline ends. Germline-derived CDR1 and CDR2 are DFQATT and SNEGSKA (reference sequence). The CDR3: CSARELEGTSEQYF. In DNA form, the CDR3 reads TGCAGTGCTAGAGAGCTGGAGGGAACCTCCGAGCAGTACTTC.

This clonotype was observed a handful of times. The gene calls are TRBV5-6 and TRBJ2-7; D is undetermined. This CDR3 region has 13 residues. CDR1 is SGHDT and CDR2 is YYEEEE in the germline V gene. V was cut by 8 bases and J by 5 bases, with 17 bases left in between. CDR3 in DNA: TGTGCCAGTACTACCTGGGCTTCGGACGAGCAGTACTTC. This sequence encodes CASTTWASDEQYF. The full variable domain, rest sourced from reference TRBV5-6 and TRBJ2-7, is DAGVTQSPTHLIKTRGQQVTLRCSPKSGHDTVSWYQQALGQGPQFIFQYYEEEERQRGNFPDRFSGHQFPNYSSELNVNALLLGDSALYLCASTTWASDEQYFGPGTRLTVT.

This clonotype was seen only a few times. The V call is TRBV4-1, the J call TRBJ2-1; TRBD2 matches 8 bases. V lost 1 base and J lost 4; bases outside the gene matches: 6. In germline, CDR1 is MGHRA, CDR2 YSYEKL. The CDR3 extends over 16 amino acids. CDR3 bases: TGCGCCAGCAGCCAAGCTCCCAGCGGGGGATACAATGAGCAGTTCTTC. This translates into CASSQAPSGGYNEQFF.

This clonotype was seen more than once but under ten times. This chain uses TRBV18 with TRBJ1-1; D might be TRBD1 (5 bases). The germline CDR1 and CDR2 sequences are KGHSH and LQKENI. Trimming stripped 2 bases from V and 8 bases from J, with 12 bases between. This CDR3 comprises 13 residues. The CDR3 spells CASSPTGGVEAFF. In DNA form, the CDR3 reads TGTGCCAGCTCACCAACGGGGGGAGTGGAAGCTTTCTTT.

This chain connects TRBV18 to TRBJ1-4; D unresolved. Trimming left V 1 base short and J 3 bases short, with 9 bases between. In germline, CDR1 is KGHSH, CDR2 LQKENI. The CDR3 has 15 residues. The CDR3 protein is CASSPREASNEKLFF. CDR3 nucleotides: TGTGCCAGCTCACCACGGGAAGCCTCTAATGAAAAACTGTTTTTT.

This rearrangement joins TRBV28 to TRBJ2-4; tentative D call: TRBD1 (6 bases). Germline assignment: CDR1 MDHEN and CDR2 SYDVKM. V lost 3 bases to trimming and J lost 1 base, with 13 bases between them. The CDR3 runs 16 residues. The CDR3 bases are TGTGCCAGCAGTTTTGACCCAGGGGTGGCCAAAAACATTCAGTACTTC. This encodes CASSFDPGVAKNIQYF.

The rearrangement joins TRBV5-1 to TRBJ2-5; 7 bases agree with TRBD2. This CDR3 has 14 residues. The germline CDR1 and CDR2 sequences are SGHRS and YFSETQ. Germline trimming cut 2 bases from V and 3 bases from J; bases unmatched to any gene: 4. As DNA, the CDR3 is TGCGCCAGCAGCTTTTGGGGGGGAGAAGAGACCCAGTACTTC. It codes for CASSFWGGEETQYF.

Turning to this clonotype: Its ends do not fully match the called genes, so a read error is possible. V usage is TRBV7-6 and J usage is TRBJ2-1, with TRBD2 matching over 11 bases. This CDR3 is 15 amino acids long. Germline V gene lookup returns CDR1 SGHVS and CDR2 FNYEAQ. CDR3 sequence (DNA): TGTGCCAGCAGCCTAACTAGCGGGGGCGGAGATGAGCAGTCCTTC. Amino acid sequence: CASSLTSGGGDEQSF.

V usage is TRBV21-1 and J usage is TRBJ2-5; TRBD2, the table's D call, was not compared with the DNA. TRBV21-1 is a known pseudogene. The CDR3 is made up of 14 amino acids. CDR3 sequence (DNA): TGTGCCAGATTCCCCGCGGCGGGGAGGGAGATCCAGTACTTC. It encodes CARFPAAGREIQYF.